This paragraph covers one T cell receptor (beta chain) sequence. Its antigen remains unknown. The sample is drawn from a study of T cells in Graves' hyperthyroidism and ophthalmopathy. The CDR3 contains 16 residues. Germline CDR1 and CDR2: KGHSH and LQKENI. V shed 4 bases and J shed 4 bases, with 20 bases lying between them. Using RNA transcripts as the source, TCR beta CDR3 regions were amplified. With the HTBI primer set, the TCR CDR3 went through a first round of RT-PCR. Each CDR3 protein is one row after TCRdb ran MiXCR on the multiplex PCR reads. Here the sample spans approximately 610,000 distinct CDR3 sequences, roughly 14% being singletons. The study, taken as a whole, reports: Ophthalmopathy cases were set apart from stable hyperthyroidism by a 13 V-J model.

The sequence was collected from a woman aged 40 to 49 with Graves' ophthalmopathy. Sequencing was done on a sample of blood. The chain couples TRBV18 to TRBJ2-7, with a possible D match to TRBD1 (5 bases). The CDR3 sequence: CASSRGRQGLAYEQYF. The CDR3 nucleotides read TGTGCCAGCTCACGGGGTCGGCAGGGTTTAGCATACGAGCAGTACTTC.